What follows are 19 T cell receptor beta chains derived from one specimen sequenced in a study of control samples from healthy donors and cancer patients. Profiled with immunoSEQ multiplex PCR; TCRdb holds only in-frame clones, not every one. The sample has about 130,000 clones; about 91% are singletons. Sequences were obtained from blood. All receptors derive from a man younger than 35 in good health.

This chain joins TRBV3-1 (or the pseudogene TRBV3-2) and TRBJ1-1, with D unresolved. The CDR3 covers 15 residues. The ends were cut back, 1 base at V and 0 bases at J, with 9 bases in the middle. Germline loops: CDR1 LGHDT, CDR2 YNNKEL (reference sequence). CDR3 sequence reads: CASSQGGYVNTEAFF. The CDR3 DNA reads TGTGCCAGCAGCCAAGGCGGCTATGTGAACACTGAAGCTTTCTTT.

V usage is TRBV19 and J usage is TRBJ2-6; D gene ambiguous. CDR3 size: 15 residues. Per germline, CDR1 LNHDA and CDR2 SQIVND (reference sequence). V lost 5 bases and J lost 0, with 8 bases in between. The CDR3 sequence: CASSLGGSGANVLTF. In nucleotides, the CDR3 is TGTGCCAGTAGTCTTGGCGGCTCTGGGGCCAACGTCCTGACTTTC.

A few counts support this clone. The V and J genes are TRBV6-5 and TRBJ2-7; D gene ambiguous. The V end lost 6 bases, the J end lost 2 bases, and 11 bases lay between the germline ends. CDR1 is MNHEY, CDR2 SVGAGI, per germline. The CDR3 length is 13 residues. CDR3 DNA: TGTGCCAGCAGCCACGGACGGGCCTACGAGCAGTACTTC. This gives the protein CASSHGRAYEQYF.

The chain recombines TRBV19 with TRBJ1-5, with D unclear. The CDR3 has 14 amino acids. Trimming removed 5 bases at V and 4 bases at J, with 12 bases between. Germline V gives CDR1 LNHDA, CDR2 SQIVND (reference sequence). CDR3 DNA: TGTGCCAGTAGTCCCGGGGTAGGGAATCAGCCCCAGCATTTT. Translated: CASSPGVGNQPQHF.

CDR3 DNA: TGCGCCAGCAGTGAGTCGACTCAGGGTGAAGCTTTCTTT. Translating it yields CASSESTQGEAFF. The rearrangement joins TRBV10-1 to TRBJ1-1; D perhaps matches TRBD1 (5 bases). V was shortened by 0 bases and J by 7 bases, with 9 bases between the two germline ends. Germline V CDR1 and CDR2: WNHNN, SYGVQD (reference sequence). The CDR3 loop spans 13 amino acids.

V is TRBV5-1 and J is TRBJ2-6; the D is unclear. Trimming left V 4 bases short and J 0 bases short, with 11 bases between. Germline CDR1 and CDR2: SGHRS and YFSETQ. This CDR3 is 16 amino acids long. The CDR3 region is CASSTQPLSGANVLTF. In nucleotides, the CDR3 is TGCGCCAGCAGCACACAACCGCTCTCTGGGGCCAACGTCCTGACTTTC.

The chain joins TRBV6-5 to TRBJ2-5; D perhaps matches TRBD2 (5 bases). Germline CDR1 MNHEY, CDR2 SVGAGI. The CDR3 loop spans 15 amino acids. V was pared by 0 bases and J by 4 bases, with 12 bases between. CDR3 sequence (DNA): TGTGCCAGCAGTTACTCCGGTCAAAGCGGAGAGACCCAGTACTTC. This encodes CASSYSGQSGETQYF.

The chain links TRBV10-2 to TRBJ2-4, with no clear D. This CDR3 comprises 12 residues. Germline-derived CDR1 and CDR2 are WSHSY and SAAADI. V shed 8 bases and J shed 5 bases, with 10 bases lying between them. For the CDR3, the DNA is TGCGCCAGCGCGCCGACGGAAAACATTCAGTACTTC. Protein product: CASAPTENIQYF.

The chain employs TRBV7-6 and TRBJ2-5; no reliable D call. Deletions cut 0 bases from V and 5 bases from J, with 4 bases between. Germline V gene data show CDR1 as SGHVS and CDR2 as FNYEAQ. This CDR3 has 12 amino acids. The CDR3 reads CASSLAAETQYF. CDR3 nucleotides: TGTGCCAGCAGCTTAGCGGCGGAGACCCAGTACTTC.

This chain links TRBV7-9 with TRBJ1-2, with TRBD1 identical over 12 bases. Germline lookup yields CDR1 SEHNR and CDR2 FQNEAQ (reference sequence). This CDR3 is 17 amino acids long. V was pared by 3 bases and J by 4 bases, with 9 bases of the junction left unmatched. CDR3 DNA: TGTGCCAGCAGCTTTCCGGGACAGGGGGCAACGATCTATGGCTACACCTTC. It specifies CASSFPGQGATIYGYTF. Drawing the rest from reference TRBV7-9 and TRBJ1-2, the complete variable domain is DTGVSQNPRHKITKRGQNVTFRCDPISEHNRLYWYRQTLGQGPEFLTYFQNEAQLEKSRLLSDRFSAERPKGSFSTLEIQRTEQGDSAMYLCASSFPGQGATIYGYTFGSGTRLTVV.

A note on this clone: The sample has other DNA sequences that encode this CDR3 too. For the CDR3, the DNA is TGCGCCAGCAGCCAAGACAGGGGGACTGAAGCTTTCTTT. Translation gives CASSQDRGTEAFF. V gene TRBV4-1 combines with J gene TRBJ1-1, with TRBD1 matching over 7 bases. Germline lookup yields CDR1 MGHRA and CDR2 YSYEKL. Trimming took 0 bases from V and 5 from J; bases not matched to a gene: 0. The CDR3 is 13 residues long.

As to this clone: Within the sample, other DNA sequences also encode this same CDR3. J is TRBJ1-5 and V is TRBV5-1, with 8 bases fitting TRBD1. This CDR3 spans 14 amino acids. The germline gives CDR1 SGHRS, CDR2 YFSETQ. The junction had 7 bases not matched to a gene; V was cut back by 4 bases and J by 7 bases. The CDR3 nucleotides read TGCGCCAGCAGCCAAGGACAGGGTGGACAGCCCCAGCATTTT. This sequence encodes CASSQGQGGQPQHF.

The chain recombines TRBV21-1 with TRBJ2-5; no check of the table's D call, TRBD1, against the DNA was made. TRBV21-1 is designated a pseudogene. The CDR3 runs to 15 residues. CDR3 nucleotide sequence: TGTGCCAGCAGCAAAGACAGGCCGAAGGGAGAGACCCAGTACTTC. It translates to CASSKDRPKGETQYF.

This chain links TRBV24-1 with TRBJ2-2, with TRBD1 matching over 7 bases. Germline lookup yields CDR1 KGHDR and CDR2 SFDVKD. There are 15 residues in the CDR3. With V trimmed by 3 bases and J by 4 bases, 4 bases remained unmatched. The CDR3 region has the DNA TGTGCCACCAGTGATCCGGGACAGACCACCGGGGAGCTGTTTTTT. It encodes CATSDPGQTTGELFF.

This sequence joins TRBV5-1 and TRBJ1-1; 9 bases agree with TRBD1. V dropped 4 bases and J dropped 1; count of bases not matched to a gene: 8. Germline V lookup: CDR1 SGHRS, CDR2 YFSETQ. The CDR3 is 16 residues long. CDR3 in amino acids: CASSPGQGGRNTEAFF. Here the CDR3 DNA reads TGCGCCAGCAGCCCGGGACAGGGAGGGAGGAACACTGAAGCTTTCTTT.

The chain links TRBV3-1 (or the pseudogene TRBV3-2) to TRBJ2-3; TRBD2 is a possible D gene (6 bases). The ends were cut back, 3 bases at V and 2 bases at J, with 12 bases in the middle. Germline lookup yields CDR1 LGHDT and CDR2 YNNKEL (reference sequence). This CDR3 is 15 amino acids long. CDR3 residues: CASSQGTWSTDTQYF. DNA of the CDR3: TGTGCCAGCAGCCAGGGGACTTGGTCCACAGATACGCAGTATTTT.

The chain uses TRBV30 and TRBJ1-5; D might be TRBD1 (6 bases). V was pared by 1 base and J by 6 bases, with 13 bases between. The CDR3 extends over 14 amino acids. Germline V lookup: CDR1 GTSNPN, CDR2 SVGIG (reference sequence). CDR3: CAWSAGGGLQPQHF. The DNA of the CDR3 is TGTGCCTGGAGTGCGGGAGGGGGTCTTCAGCCCCAGCATTTT.

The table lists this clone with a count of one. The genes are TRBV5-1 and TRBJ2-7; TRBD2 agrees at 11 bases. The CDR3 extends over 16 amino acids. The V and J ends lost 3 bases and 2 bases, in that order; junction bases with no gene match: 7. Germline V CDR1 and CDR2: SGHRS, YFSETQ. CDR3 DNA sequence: TGCGCCAGCAGCTGGACTCTAGCGGGGGGTGCCTACGAGCAGTACTTC. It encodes CASSWTLAGGAYEQYF. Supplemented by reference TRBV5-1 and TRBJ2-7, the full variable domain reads KAGVTQTPRYLIKTRGQQVTLSCSPISGHRSVSWYQQTPGQGLQFLFEYFSETQRNKGNFPGRFSGRQFSNSRSEMNVSTLELGDSALYLCASSWTLAGGAYEQYFGPGTRLTVT.

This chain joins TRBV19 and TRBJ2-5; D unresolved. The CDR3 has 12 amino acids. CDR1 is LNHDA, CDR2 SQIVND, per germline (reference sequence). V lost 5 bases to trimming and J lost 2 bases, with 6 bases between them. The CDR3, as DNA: TGTGCCAGTAGTCCCAGACAAGAGACCCAGTACTTC. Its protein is CASSPRQETQYF.